The table lists the clone carrying this T cell receptor (beta chain) with a few counts. What it binds is not known. The data stem from a study of OX40 agonist ivuxolimab in advanced cancers. Study details: Three individuals attained partial responses, comprising one hepatocellular carcinoma case and two cutaneous melanoma cases. Whole-study results and caveats: Among some nonresponders, normalized T-cell clonal expansion was also low. Antigen specificity was not determined for the expanded peripheral T cells.

Drawing of blood for sampling happened at baseline, at cycle 4 day 1, and at cycle 7 day 1. The table came from immunoSEQ multiplex PCR; TCRdb's copy has only in-frame clones and leaves some out. The sample yields approximately 80,000 clones, roughly 84% seen once. The V gene's germline CDR1 is SGHNT and CDR2 YYREEE (reference sequence). The CDR3 extends over 13 amino acids. V was cut by 4 bases and J by 7 bases, with 12 bases left in between. The chain carries TRBV5-4 and TRBJ2-1, with D possibly matching TRBD2 (7 bases). This specimen consisted of CD4+ or CD8+ T cells sorted from blood, obtained in a trial of the OX40 agonist ivuxolimab. The sequence was obtained from an adult with an advanced solid tumor such as melanoma, head and neck, liver or kidney cancer. This CDR3 reads CASSPRGGNEQFF. The DNA of the CDR3 is TGTGCCAGCAGCCCGAGGGGGGGGAATGAGCAGTTCTTC.